This TCR beta chain was captured by sequencing in a study of T cell responses to AZD1222 COVID-19 vaccine. Study results and caveats: The breadth and depth of Spike-specific TCRs increased once two AZD1222 doses had been given.

Second-dose recipients at about 4 or about 12 weeks were treated as one pooled group. The protocol was immunoSEQ multiplex PCR, while the TCRdb copy is restricted to in-frame clones and leaves out a portion. The repertoire holds roughly 120,000 clones, with 88% as singletons. Regarding this clone: Its antigen is not identified.

The CDR3 has 16 residues. Germline CDR1 SQVTM, CDR2 ANQGSEA. V was pared by 0 bases and J by 0 bases, with 15 bases between. This sequence originates from an adult who received the AZD1222 COVID-19 vaccine. The chain has TRBV29-1 and TRBJ2-7; D call uncertain. The sample in question was peripheral blood, obtained 28 days after the second AZD1222 dose. This chain's CDR3 is CSVEDVGGESSYEQYF. The CDR3 DNA is TGCAGCGTTGAAGATGTTGGTGGGGAAAGCTCCTACGAGCAGTACTTC.